The sample holds many counts of the clone carrying this TCR beta chain. First-strand cDNA relied on TRAV- and TRBV-specific primers spanning alpha and beta chains. Over roughly 19 PCR cycles, TCRs were amplified from a constant-region primer and V-primer adapter. MiXCR was run by TCRdb on the reads, yielding one entry per CDR3 protein. Seen here are 60,000 or so distinct CDR3 sequences, 20% to 25% observed once, and the top ten hold less than 7.5%. CDR3 length: 13 residues. CDR1 and CDR2 from the germline V gene are SGHNT and YYREEE (reference sequence). V was shortened by 4 bases and J by 4 bases, with 11 bases between the two germline ends. The data stem from a study of low-dose radiotherapy and immunotherapy resistance in tumors. The sample's time point: after trial treatment. Sample treatment: LDRT plus nivolumab, ipilimumab, low-dose cyclophosphamide and aspirin (RACIN trial).

The gene calls are TRBV5-4 and TRBJ1-2; D perhaps matches TRBD1 (6 bases). The sequencing here drew on PBMCs, taken after low-dose radiotherapy plus immunotherapy. This TCR was sampled from a male donor with prostate cancer. The CDR3 sequence: CASSLDSTYGYTF. The CDR3 nucleotides are TGTGCCAGCAGCCTGGACAGCACCTATGGCTACACCTTC.